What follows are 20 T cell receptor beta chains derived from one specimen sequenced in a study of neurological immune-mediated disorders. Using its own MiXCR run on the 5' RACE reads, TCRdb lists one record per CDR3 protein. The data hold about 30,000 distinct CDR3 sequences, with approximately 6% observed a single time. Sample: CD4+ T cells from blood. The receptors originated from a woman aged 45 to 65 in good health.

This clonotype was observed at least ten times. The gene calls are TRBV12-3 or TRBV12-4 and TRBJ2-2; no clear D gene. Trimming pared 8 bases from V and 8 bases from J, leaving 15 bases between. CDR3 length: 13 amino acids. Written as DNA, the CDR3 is TGTGCCAGCCGACAAGTATCGGCAGGGGAGCTGTTTTTT. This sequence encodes CASRQVSAGELFF.

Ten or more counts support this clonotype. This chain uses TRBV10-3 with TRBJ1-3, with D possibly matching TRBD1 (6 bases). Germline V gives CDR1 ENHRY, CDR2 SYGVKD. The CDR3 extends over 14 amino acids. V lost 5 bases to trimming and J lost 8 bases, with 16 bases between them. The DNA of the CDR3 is TGTGCCATCAGTAACAATGGGGGCCAGGACACCATATATTTT. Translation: CAISNNGGQDTIYF.

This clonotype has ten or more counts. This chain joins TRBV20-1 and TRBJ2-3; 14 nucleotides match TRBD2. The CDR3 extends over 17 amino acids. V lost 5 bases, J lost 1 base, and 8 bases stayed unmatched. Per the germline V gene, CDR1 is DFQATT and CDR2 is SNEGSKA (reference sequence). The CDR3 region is CSAPRLAGGLGTDTQYF. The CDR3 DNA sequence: TGCAGTGCTCCGAGACTAGCGGGGGGGCTGGGCACAGATACGCAGTATTTT.

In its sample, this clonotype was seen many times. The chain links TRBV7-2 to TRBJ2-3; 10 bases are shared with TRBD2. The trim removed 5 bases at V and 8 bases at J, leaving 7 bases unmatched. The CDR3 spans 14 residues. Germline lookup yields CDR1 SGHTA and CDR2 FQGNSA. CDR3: CASSPSSGSGTQYF. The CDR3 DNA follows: TGTGCCAGCAGCCCTTCTAGCGGGAGTGGTACGCAGTATTTT.

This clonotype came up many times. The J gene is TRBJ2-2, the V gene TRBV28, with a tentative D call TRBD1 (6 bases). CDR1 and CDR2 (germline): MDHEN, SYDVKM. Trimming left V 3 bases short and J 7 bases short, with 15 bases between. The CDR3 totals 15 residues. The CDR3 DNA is TGTGCCAGCAGTTTTTATGGGGGCGTACTCGGGGAGCTGTTTTTT. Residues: CASSFYGGVLGELFF.

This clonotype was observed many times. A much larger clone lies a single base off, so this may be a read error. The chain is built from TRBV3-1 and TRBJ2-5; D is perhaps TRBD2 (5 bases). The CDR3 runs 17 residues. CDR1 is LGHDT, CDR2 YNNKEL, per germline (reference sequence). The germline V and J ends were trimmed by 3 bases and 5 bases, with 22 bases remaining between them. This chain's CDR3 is CASSHSEGVPGGETQYF. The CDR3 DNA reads TGTGCCAGCAGCCACTCCGAGGGAGTGCCAGGTGGGGAGACCCAGTACTTC.

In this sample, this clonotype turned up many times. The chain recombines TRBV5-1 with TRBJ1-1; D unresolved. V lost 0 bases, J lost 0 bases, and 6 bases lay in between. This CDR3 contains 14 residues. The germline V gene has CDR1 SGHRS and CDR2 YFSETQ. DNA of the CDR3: TGCGCCAGCAGCTTGGACTCGTTGAACACTGAAGCTTTCTTT. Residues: CASSLDSLNTEAFF.

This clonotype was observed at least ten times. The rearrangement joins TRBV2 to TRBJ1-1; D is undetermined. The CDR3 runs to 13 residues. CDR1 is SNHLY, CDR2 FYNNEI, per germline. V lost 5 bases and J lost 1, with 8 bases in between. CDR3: CASSTEKNTEAFF. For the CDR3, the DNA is TGTGCCAGCAGTACAGAGAAGAACACTGAAGCTTTCTTT.

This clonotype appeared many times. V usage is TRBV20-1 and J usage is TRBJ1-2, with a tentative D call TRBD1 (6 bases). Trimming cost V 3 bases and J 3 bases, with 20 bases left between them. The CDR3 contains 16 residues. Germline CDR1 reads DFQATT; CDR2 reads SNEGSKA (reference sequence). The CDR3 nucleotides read TGCAGTGCTAGGCGGGGGGTTAGGGGGGCGGACTATGGCTACACCTTC. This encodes CSARRGVRGADYGYTF.

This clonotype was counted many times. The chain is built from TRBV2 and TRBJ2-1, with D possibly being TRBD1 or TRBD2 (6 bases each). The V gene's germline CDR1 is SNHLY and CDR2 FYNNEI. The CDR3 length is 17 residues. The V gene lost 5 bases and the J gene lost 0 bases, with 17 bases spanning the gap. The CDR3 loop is CASSYTIGGSSYNEQFF. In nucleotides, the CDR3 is TGTGCCAGCAGTTATACGATAGGGGGGAGCTCCTACAATGAGCAGTTCTTC. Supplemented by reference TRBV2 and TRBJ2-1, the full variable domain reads EPEVTQTPSHQVTQMGQEVILRCVPISNHLYFYWYRQILGQKVEFLVSFYNNEISEKSEIFDDQFSVERPDGSNFTLKIRSTKLEDSAMYFCASSYTIGGSSYNEQFFGPGTRLTVL.

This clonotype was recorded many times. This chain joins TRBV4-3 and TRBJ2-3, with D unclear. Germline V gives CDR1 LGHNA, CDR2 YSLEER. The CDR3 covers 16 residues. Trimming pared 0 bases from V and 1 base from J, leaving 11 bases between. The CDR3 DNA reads TGCGCCAGCAGCCAAGAAGGACCAAGAGGCACAGATACGCAGTATTTT. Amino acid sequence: CASSQEGPRGTDTQYF.

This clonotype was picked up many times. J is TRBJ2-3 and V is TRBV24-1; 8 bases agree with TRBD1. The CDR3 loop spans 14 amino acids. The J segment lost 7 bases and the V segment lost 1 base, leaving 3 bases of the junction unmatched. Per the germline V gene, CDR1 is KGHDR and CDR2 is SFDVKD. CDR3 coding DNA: TGTGCCACCAGTGATTTTCAGGGGGCGAATACGCAGTATTTT. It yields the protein CATSDFQGANTQYF.

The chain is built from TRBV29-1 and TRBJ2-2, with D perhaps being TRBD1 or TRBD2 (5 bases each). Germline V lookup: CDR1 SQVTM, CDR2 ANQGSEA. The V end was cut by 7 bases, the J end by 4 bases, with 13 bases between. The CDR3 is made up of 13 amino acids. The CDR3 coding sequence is TGCAGCGGGGACCTTTGGGGCACCGGGGAGCTGTTTTTT. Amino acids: CSGDLWGTGELFF.

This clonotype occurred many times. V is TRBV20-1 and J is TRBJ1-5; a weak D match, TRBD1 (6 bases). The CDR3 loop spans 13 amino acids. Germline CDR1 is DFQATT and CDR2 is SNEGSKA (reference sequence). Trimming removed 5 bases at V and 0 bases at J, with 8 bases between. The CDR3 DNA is TGCAGTGCTCGACAGGTTAGCAATCAGCCCCAGCATTTT. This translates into CSARQVSNQPQHF.

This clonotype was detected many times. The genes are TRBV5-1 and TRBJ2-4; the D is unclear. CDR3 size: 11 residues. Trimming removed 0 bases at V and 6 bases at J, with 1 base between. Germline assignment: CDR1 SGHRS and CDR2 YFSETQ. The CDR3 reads CASSLGNIQYF. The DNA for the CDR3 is TGCGCCAGCAGCTTGGGAAACATTCAGTACTTC. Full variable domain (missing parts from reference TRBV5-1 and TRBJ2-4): KAGVTQTPRYLIKTRGQQVTLSCSPISGHRSVSWYQQTPGQGLQFLFEYFSETQRNKGNFPGRFSGRQFSNSRSEMNVSTLELGDSALYLCASSLGNIQYFGAGTRLSVL.

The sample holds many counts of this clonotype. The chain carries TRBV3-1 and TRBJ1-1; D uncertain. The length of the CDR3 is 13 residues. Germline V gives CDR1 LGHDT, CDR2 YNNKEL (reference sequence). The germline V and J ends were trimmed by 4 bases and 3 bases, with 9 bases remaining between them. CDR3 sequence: CASSLARDTEAFF. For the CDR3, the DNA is TGTGCCAGCAGCCTGGCGAGAGACACTGAAGCTTTCTTT.

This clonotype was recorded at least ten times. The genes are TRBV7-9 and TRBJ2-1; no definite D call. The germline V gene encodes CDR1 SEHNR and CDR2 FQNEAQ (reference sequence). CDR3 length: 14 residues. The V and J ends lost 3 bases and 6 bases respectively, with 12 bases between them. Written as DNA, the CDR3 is TGTGCCAGCAGCTTCAGCCAAAGGGCCAATGAGCAGTTCTTC. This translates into CASSFSQRANEQFF.

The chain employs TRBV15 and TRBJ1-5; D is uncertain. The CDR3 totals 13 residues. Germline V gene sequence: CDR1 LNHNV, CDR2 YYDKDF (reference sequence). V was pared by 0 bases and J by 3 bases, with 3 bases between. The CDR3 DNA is TGTGCCACCAGCAGAGAGGCCAATCAGCCCCAGCATTTT. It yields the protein CATSREANQPQHF.

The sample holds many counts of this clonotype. CDR3 sequence (DNA): TGTGCCAGCAGCGCCACCACAGGGAGAACTGAAGCTTTCTTT. It codes for CASSATTGRTEAFF. The rearrangement joins TRBV9 to TRBJ1-1; tentative D call: TRBD1 (6 bases). Germline-derived CDR1 and CDR2 are SGDLS and YYNGEE. CDR3 size: 14 residues. V was cut by 3 bases and J by 5 bases, with 14 bases left in between.

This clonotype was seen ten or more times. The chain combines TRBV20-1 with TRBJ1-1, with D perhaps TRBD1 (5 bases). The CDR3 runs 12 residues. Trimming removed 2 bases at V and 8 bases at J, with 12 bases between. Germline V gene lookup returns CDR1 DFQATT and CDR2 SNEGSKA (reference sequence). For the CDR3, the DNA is TGCAGTGCTAGAAGGGCAGGGAGGGAAGCTTTCTTT. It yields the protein CSARRAGREAFF.